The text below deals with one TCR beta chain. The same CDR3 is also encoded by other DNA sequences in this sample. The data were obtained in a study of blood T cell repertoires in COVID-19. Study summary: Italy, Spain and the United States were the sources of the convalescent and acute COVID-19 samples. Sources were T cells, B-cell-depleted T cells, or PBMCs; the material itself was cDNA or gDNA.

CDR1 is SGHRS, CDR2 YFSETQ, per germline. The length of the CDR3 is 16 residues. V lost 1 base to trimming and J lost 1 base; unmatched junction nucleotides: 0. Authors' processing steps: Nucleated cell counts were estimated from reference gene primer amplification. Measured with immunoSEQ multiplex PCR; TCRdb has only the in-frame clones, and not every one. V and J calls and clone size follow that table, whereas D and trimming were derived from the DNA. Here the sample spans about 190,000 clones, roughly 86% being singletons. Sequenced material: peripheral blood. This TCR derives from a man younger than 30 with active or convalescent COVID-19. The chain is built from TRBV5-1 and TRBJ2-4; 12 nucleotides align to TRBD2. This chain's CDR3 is CASSLTSGGAKNIQYF. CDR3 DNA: TGCGCCAGCAGCTTGACTAGCGGGGGGGCCAAAAACATTCAGTACTTC.